The rows below give T cell receptor beta chains drawn from one sample of a study of blood T cell repertoires in COVID-19. TCRdb keeps only in-frame clones here, not all; method: immunoSEQ multiplex PCR. The table has about 380,000 clones, 85% to 90% seen once. Sequenced sample: peripheral blood. Source of these receptors: a man aged 18 to 30 with active or convalescent COVID-19. The CDR3 runs from the conserved cysteine through the conserved F or W. The D gene is left open where the match is weak. The listing skips clone size in some rows; elsewhere it reads once, few, many or a size class.

j_call | d_call | clone_size | cdr3_length | v_call | cdr3_nt | cdr3_aa
TRBJ1-1 | . | . | 14 | TRBV29-1 | TGCAGCGTCCTGAGACTGGTCCAGGGGACTGAAGCTTTCTTT | CSVLRLVQGTEAFF
TRBJ1-5 | . | . | 14 | TRBV28 | TGTGCCAGCAGTTTAGGGGCTAATAATCAGCCCCAGCATTTT | CASSLGANNQPQHF
TRBJ1-6 | TRBD1 | . | 14 | TRBV19 | TGTGCCAGTACTGCCGGGACAGGGGGCCCACCCCTCCACTTT | CASTAGTGGPPLHF
TRBJ1-2 | . | . | 14 | TRBV30 | TGTGCCTGGAGTGTAATCCGACAGGTCGGACTCTACACCTTC | CAWSVIRQVGLYTF
TRBJ2-7 | . | . | 15 | TRBV11-2 | TGTGCCAGCAGCTTAGAACAGGGTCTTTCCTACGAGCAGTACTTC | CASSLEQGLSYEQYF
TRBJ2-7 | . | . | 14 | TRBV7-6 | TGTGCCAGCAGCCCGGAGTCCTGGCGGGATGAGCAGTACTTC | CASSPESWRDEQYF
TRBJ1-6 | TRBD1 | once | 15 | TRBV6-2/TRBV6-3 | TGTGCCAGCAGCCTCCAGGACAGGGGCTGGGCACCCCTCCACTTT | CASSLQDRGWAPLHF
TRBJ2-5 | TRBD1 | . | 14 | TRBV2 | TGTGCCAGCAGGGGGGGACAGGGTTGGGAGACCCAGTACTTC | CASRGGQGWETQYF
TRBJ2-7 | TRBD1 | . | 12 | TRBV19 | TGTGCCAGTAGCGGGACAGCGGACGAGCAGTACTTC | CASSGTADEQYF
TRBJ1-5 | . | . | 13 | TRBV4-3 | TGCGCCAGCAGCCAAGACCGGGTTCAGCCCCAGCATTTT | CASSQDRVQPQHF
TRBJ2-1 | . | . | 15 | TRBV7-9 | TGTGCCAGCAGCTTCAGAGGGGGGGTTGTAAATGAGCAGTTCTTC | CASSFRGGVVNEQFF
TRBJ1-2 | . | . | 14 | TRBV5-6 | TGTGCCAGCAGCACAGGGTCGAGCAACTATGGCTACACCTTC | CASSTGSSNYGYTF
TRBJ1-5 | TRBD1 | . | 15 | TRBV20-1 | TGCAGTGCTAGTCCAAGTGGACAGGGTAATCAGCCCCAGCATTTT | CSASPSGQGNQPQHF
TRBJ2-7 | . | once | 15 | TRBV6-5 | TGTGCCAGCAGTTACACGGAAAGCAGGTCCTACGAGCAGTACTTC | CASSYTESRSYEQYF
TRBJ2-7 | . | . | 15 | TRBV3-1/TRBV3-2 | TGTGCCAGCAGCCACCAGACAGTAGGGAACTACGAGCAGTACTTC | CASSHQTVGNYEQYF
TRBJ2-1 | . | . | 14 | TRBV27 | TGTGCCAGCAGTCGGGGGGCGGGGTACAATGAGCAGTTCTTC | CASSRGAGYNEQFF
TRBJ1-1 | . | . | 13 | TRBV27 | TGTGCCAGCAGTCGTCGGGGAGGTACTGAAGCTTTCTTT | CASSRRGGTEAFF
TRBJ1-2 | TRBD1 | once | 13 | TRBV6-6 | TGTGCCAGCAGCCCAACAGGGGACTATGGCTACACCTTC | CASSPTGDYGYTF